This T cell receptor beta chain was sequenced during a study of metastatic and nonmetastatic thyroid tumors. On the study more broadly: Across peripheral blood and tumor or nodule tissue samples taken from malignant and benign thyroid patients, the repertoires were compared with one another. General study findings and limits: In both blood and tumor samples, TCR beta diversity was reported significantly higher for malignant than benign nodules.

V was shortened by 5 bases and J by 0 bases, with 11 bases between the two germline ends. There are 15 residues in the CDR3. Before thyroid surgery, none of the patients had received any treatment. Study processing details: Built for papillary thyroid cancer, a distant-metastasis classifier drew on CDR3 differences across clinicopathological groups. TCRdb re-called clones from the PCR reads using MiXCR. The V and J calls were not made by the authors but by TCRdb's processing. The sample carries about 32,000 clones, about 20% recorded once. The table lists this clone with a few counts. Its antigen is as yet unknown.

This clonotype was obtained from a female donor with papillary thyroid cancer or a benign thyroid nodule (not recorded which). Some clones in this sample may be carry-over from other donors' samples. The material sequenced was blood. The chain carries TRBV12-3 or TRBV12-4 and TRBJ1-3; D uncertain. The CDR3 loop reads CASSPDGSSGNTIYF. DNA for the CDR3: TGTGCCAGCAGTCCTGACGGGAGCTCTGGAAACACCATATATTTT.